The 9 T cell receptor beta chains reported below all come from one sample, sequenced in a study of blood T cell repertoires in COVID-19. The repertoire was sequenced with immunoSEQ multiplex PCR; TCRdb's copy has only in-frame clones and lacks some. The sample yields 150,000 to 200,000 clones, about 85% seen once. The sample consisted of peripheral blood. Receptors originate from a woman between 70 and 85 years old with COVID-19, enrolled during active disease.

The chain combines TRBV28 with TRBJ2-2, with D possibly matching TRBD2 (5 bases). The ends were cut back, 8 bases at V and 2 bases at J, with 9 bases in the middle. CDR1 is MDHEN, CDR2 SYDVKM, per germline. The CDR3 has 13 amino acids. Written as DNA, the CDR3 is TGTGCCAGCGGTGGGAGAAACACCGGGGAGCTGTTTTTT. Protein sequence: CASGGRNTGELFF.

The chain recombines TRBV5-4 with TRBJ1-1; no clear D gene. Per the germline V gene, CDR1 is SGHNT and CDR2 is YYREEE (reference sequence). The CDR3 is 12 amino acids. V gave up 0 bases and J gave up 10 bases, with 10 bases separating them. CDR3 coding DNA: TGTGCCAGCAGCTTGGCTCGCGGTGCAGCTTTCTTT. Translating it yields CASSLARGAAFF.

This clone appeared once. The rearrangement links TRBV28 to TRBJ2-1; 8 bases are shared with TRBD2. The germline gives CDR1 MDHEN, CDR2 SYDVKM. The junction had 9 bases not matched to a gene; V was cut back by 3 bases and J by 14 bases. The CDR3 spans 13 residues. The DNA for the CDR3 is TGTGCCAGCAGTTTTGTAGCGGGACACACAAAGTTCTTC. Translation: CASSFVAGHTKFF.

The CDR3: CASSVNPWTGETQYF. CDR3 DNA: TGTGCCAGTAGTGTAAACCCCTGGACAGGGGAGACCCAGTACTTC. The gene calls are TRBV19 and TRBJ2-5; 8 bases agree with TRBD1. CDR3 length: 15 residues. Germline V CDR1 and CDR2: LNHDA, SQIVND (reference sequence). The V and J ends lost 5 bases and 5 bases, in that order; junction bases with no gene match: 10.

The chain joins TRBV30 to TRBJ1-3, with D tentatively TRBD1 (6 bases). Trimming removed 4 bases from V and 4 bases from J, with 14 bases in between. Germline assignment: CDR1 GTSNPN and CDR2 SVGIG (reference sequence). There are 14 residues in the CDR3. The CDR3 is CAWNAGARGNTIYF. In nucleotides, the CDR3 is TGTGCCTGGAACGCAGGGGCCAGAGGAAACACCATATATTTT.

CDR3 nucleotide sequence: TGTGCCTGGAGTGGACTTGGGACAAATGGCTACACCTTC. It encodes CAWSGLGTNGYTF. This chain connects TRBV30 to TRBJ1-2; D perhaps matches TRBD1 (6 bases). Trimming removed 1 base at V and 6 bases at J, with 12 bases between. CDR3 size: 13 residues. Germline V gene lookup returns CDR1 GTSNPN and CDR2 SVGIG (reference sequence).

The CDR3 DNA reads TGTGCCAGCACAAGACAGGGGGGGAATTCACCCCTCCACTTT. It is translated as CASTRQGGNSPLHF. The chain carries TRBV27 and TRBJ1-6; the match to TRBD1 covers 9 bases. The germline V gene encodes CDR1 MNHEY and CDR2 SMNVEV (reference sequence). The ends lost 7 bases at V and 7 bases at J; junction bases unmatched: 5. The CDR3 spans 14 residues.

This chain joins TRBV5-1 and TRBJ2-3; 9 positions agree with TRBD1. V shed 2 bases and J 3 bases; nucleotides not matched to a gene: 4. The CDR3 length is 15 residues. Germline CDR1 SGHRS, CDR2 YFSETQ. This chain's CDR3 is CASSLQGAPTDTQYF. The CDR3 region has the DNA TGCGCCAGCAGCTTACAGGGGGCGCCGACAGATACGCAGTATTTT.

The chain recombines TRBV5-1 with TRBJ2-5, with a weak D call TRBD2 (7 bases). The CDR3 runs 14 residues. CDR1 SGHRS and CDR2 YFSETQ come from the germline V gene. V was clipped by 7 bases and J by 4 bases, with 17 bases between them. CDR3: CASGEGGAGETQYF. The CDR3 nucleotides read TGCGCCAGCGGGGAGGGGGGCGCTGGAGAGACCCAGTACTTC.